The 18 T cell receptor beta chains listed next were all sequenced from one sample in a study of shared clonotypes between healthy human individuals (dated by TCRdb to 2020 to 2022). The library was produced with the immunoSEQ multiplex PCR assay. This immuneACCESS table, as held by TCRdb, lists in-frame sequences with V and J called but not all clones. Of the missing ones, under half trace to an unresolved V gene in checked studies; the others have no known cause. This sample has approximately 700,000 clones in its table, and about 80% of those were observed once. Around 1.7% of the sample rests with the top ten. The specimen sequenced was memory CD4+ T cells sorted from blood. The intended sense of this specimen's cell subset or site label: CD45RA-negative fraction. Receptor source: a young woman in good health.

The gene calls are TRBV10-2 and TRBJ2-1; 7 bases align to TRBD2. The germline V gene encodes CDR1 WSHSY and CDR2 SAAADI. V was pared by 4 bases and J by 6 bases, with 6 bases of the junction left unmatched. The CDR3 is 14 amino acids. CDR3 DNA: TGCGCCAGCAGTGTGGCGGGAGAATTCAATGAGCAGTTCTTC. Translating gives CASSVAGEFNEQFF.

The chain employs TRBV28 and TRBJ2-4; 10 nucleotides match TRBD1. The CDR3 extends over 16 amino acids. CDR1 is MDHEN, CDR2 SYDVKM, per germline. Losses at the gene ends were 5 bases for V and 3 bases for J; bases not matched to a gene: 7. The CDR3 loop reads CASSTMTGGGKNIQYF. CDR3 in DNA: TGTGCCAGCAGTACAATGACAGGGGGCGGCAAAAACATTCAGTACTTC.

The gene calls are TRBV5-1 and TRBJ2-1, with D perhaps TRBD2 (6 bases). Trimming pared 7 bases from V and 4 bases from J, leaving 15 bases between. CDR3 length: 14 residues. Germline CDR1 reads SGHRS; CDR2 reads YFSETQ. The DNA of the CDR3 is TGCGCCAGCTGCAACGGACTAACTTACAATGAGCAGTTCTTC. This gives the protein CASCNGLTYNEQFF.

This rearrangement joins TRBV27 to TRBJ2-3; D is ambiguous. There are 14 residues in the CDR3. Per the germline V gene, CDR1 is MNHEY and CDR2 is SMNVEV (reference sequence). Trimming removed 2 bases at V and 1 base at J, with 7 bases between. In DNA form, the CDR3 reads TGTGCCAGCAGTTTAGTCGTTGGCACAGATACGCAGTATTTT. This translates into CASSLVVGTDTQYF.

As concerns this clone: A much larger clonotype is one base distant, so this may be a read error. The chain is built from TRBV14 and TRBJ1-1, with TRBD1 as a possible D gene (5 bases). Germline V gene sequence: CDR1 SGHDN, CDR2 FVKESK. The CDR3 is 13 residues long. The V end lost 5 bases, the J end lost 3 bases, and 10 bases lay between the germline ends. The CDR3 is CASSLGVDTEAFF. The CDR3 DNA reads as TGTGCCAGCAGCTTGGGGGTGGACACTGAAGCTTTCTTT.

The V and J genes are TRBV28 and TRBJ2-3, with TRBD2 matching over 11 bases. V lost 3 bases and J lost 0; bases outside the gene matches: 11. Per the germline V gene, CDR1 is MDHEN and CDR2 is SYDVKM. The CDR3 runs to 19 residues. The CDR3 bases are TGTGCCAGCAGTTTGGGCCTTAGCGGGAGGGCCCCTAGCACAGATACGCAGTATTTT. As protein: CASSLGLSGRAPSTDTQYF.

J is TRBJ2-1 and V is TRBV2; no firm D call. V shed 0 bases and J shed 4 bases, with 7 bases lying between them. The CDR3 is 14 amino acids. In germline, CDR1 is SNHLY, CDR2 FYNNEI. The CDR3 here is CASSEANTYNEQFF. CDR3 sequence (DNA): TGTGCCAGCAGTGAAGCCAACACGTACAATGAGCAGTTCTTC. The variable domain in full, with the rest retrieved from reference TRBV2 and TRBJ2-1, is EPEVTQTPSHQVTQMGQEVILRCVPISNHLYFYWYRQILGQKVEFLVSFYNNEISEKSEIFDDQFSVERPDGSNFTLKIRSTKLEDSAMYFCASSEANTYNEQFFGPGTRLTVL.

V is TRBV5-1 and J is TRBJ1-4, with 10 bases fitting TRBD1. The CDR3 contains 16 residues. In germline, CDR1 is SGHRS, CDR2 YFSETQ. V lost 0 bases, J lost 4 bases, and 3 bases stayed unmatched. As DNA, the CDR3 is TGCGCCAGCAGCTTGGCCGGGACAGGGGTTAATGAAAAACTGTTTTTT. It yields the protein CASSLAGTGVNEKLFF.

This clone was observed a handful of times. The V and J genes are TRBV16 and TRBJ1-2, with a weak D call TRBD1 (6 bases). Germline assignment: CDR1 KGHSY and CDR2 FQNENV. This CDR3 is built from 14 residues. Trimming cost V 2 bases and J 8 bases, with 15 bases left between them. The CDR3 loop is CASSQRTGTTGYTF. The DNA for the CDR3 is TGTGCCAGCAGCCAACGAACAGGGACGACGGGCTACACCTTC. The full variable domain, with the rest looked up from reference TRBV16 and TRBJ1-2, is GEEVAQTPKHLVRGEGQKAKLYCAPIKGHSYVFWYQQVLKNEFKFLISFQNENVFDETGMPKERFSAKCLPNSPCSLEIQATKLEDSAVYFCASSQRTGTTGYTFGSGTRLTVV.

This clone came up once. This chain uses TRBV28 with TRBJ1-5; D possibly corresponds to TRBD1 (6 bases). V was clipped by 7 bases and J by 3 bases, with 16 bases between them. Germline loops: CDR1 MDHEN, CDR2 SYDVKM. This CDR3 has 15 amino acids. This CDR3 is CASISGAGDNQPQHF. The CDR3 region has the DNA TGTGCCAGCATCTCGGGGGCAGGGGACAATCAGCCCCAGCATTTT. The complete variable domain, with remaining parts taken from reference TRBV28 and TRBJ1-5, reads DVKVTQSSRYLVKRTGEKVFLECVQDMDHENMFWYRQDPGLGLRLIYFSYDVKMKEKGDIPEGYSVSREKKERFSLILESASTNQTSMYLCASISGAGDNQPQHFGDGTRLSIL.

This clone was recorded a few times. This chain joins TRBV29-1 and TRBJ2-3; D uncertain. The V and J ends lost 3 bases and 2 bases respectively, with 15 bases between them. The CDR3 has 15 residues. CDR1 and CDR2 (germline): SQVTM, ANQGSEA. The CDR3 sequence: CSVESRYAATDTQYF. The CDR3 nucleotides read TGCAGCGTTGAGTCTCGATATGCTGCCACAGATACGCAGTATTTT.

This sequence joins TRBV10-3 and TRBJ1-2; D ambiguous. Deletions cut 6 bases from V and 6 bases from J, with 14 bases between. The germline V gene has CDR1 ENHRY and CDR2 SYGVKD. This CDR3 region has 13 residues. The CDR3 DNA follows: TGTGCCATCAGCGGAACTGCTGACCATGGCTACACCTTC. It translates to CAISGTADHGYTF.

This chain joins TRBV29-1 and TRBJ2-5; the D gene is possibly TRBD2 (5 bases). With 4 bases removed from V and 5 bases from J, the gap between germline ends came to 17 bases. From germline, CDR1 is SQVTM and CDR2 ANQGSEA. The CDR3 length is 14 residues. CDR3 sequence (DNA): TGCAGCGTTGCCGGGGTCCGGGCGCGGGAGACCCAGTACTTC. This codes for CSVAGVRARETQYF.

The CDR3 DNA reads as TGTGCCAGCAGCCTACTACAGGAACACTCTGGAAACACCATATATTTT. Its translation is CASSLLQEHSGNTIYF. V and J are TRBV14 and TRBJ1-3; possible D gene TRBD1, 5 bases. V was trimmed by 4 bases and J by 0 bases, leaving 13 bases between them. The CDR3 is 16 amino acids. Germline V lookup: CDR1 SGHDN, CDR2 FVKESK.

Comment on this clone: Without the conserved terminal phenylalanine or tryptophan, this CDR3 likely stems from a read error. CDR3 sequence: CASSPQLGQGADGYTL. The CDR3 coding sequence is TGTGCCAGCTCACCACAACTCGGACAGGGGGCGGATGGCTACACCCTC. The rearrangement joins TRBV18 to TRBJ1-2, with TRBD1 matching over 11 bases. V shed 1 base and J 6 bases; nucleotides not matched to a gene: 7. This CDR3 comprises 16 residues. CDR1 is KGHSH and CDR2 is LQKENI in the germline V gene.

This chain connects TRBV2 to TRBJ2-7, with 13 positions matching TRBD2. The CDR3 is 13 amino acids. From germline, CDR1 is SNHLY and CDR2 FYNNEI. J gave up 6 bases and V 10 bases, and 6 bases lay outside the gene matches. CDR3 in amino acids: CANRLAGGSEQYF. CDR3 DNA sequence: TGTGCCAACAGACTAGCGGGAGGTTCCGAGCAGTACTTC.

In regard to this clone: A read error may be the cause here, since a much bigger clone is one base away. The sample contains more than one DNA sequence encoding this CDR3. The V gene is TRBV28, the J gene TRBJ1-2; D uncertain. The germline CDR1 and CDR2 sequences are MDHEN and SYDVKM. The CDR3 spans 12 residues. V lost 6 bases and J lost 3, with 8 bases in between. CDR3 DNA: TGTGCCAGCAGCTTAAGGGACTATGGCTACACCTTC. Its protein product is CASSLRDYGYTF.

The chain employs TRBV28 and TRBJ1-1, with 8 bases aligning to TRBD1. V lost 5 bases to trimming and J lost 1 base; unmatched junction nucleotides: 3. The germline CDR1 and CDR2 sequences are MDHEN and SYDVKM. The CDR3 covers 14 residues. The DNA for the CDR3 is TGTGCCAGCAGTCTAGGACAGGGGAACACTGAAGCTTTCTTT. This sequence encodes CASSLGQGNTEAFF.